These 19 T cell receptor beta chains share one sample of origin, sequenced in a study of blood T cell repertoires in COVID-19 (dated by TCRdb to 2020 to 2021). Library generation was performed with the immunoSEQ multiplex PCR assay. TCRdb obtained this table from immuneACCESS and retained in-frame rearrangements with V and J assigned. These tables miss some clones; where compared with another copy, unresolved V genes account for less than half of the shortfall, and the remainder is unexplained. The sample profile shows about 89,000 clones; approximately 86% of them were found once. Of the sample, 1.2% is held by the ten largest clones. The sample comprised peripheral blood. The source of these receptors is a man at least 80 years old with active or convalescent COVID-19.

This chain's CDR3 is CSARPYNEQFF. The CDR3 nucleotides are TGCAGTGCTAGACCGTACAATGAGCAGTTCTTC. The V call is TRBV20-1, the J call TRBJ2-1; unclear D gene. Per germline, CDR1 DFQATT and CDR2 SNEGSKA (reference sequence). The CDR3 has 11 residues. Between the trimmed V and J ends, which lost 2 bases and 4 bases, there was a span of 3 bases.

The chain has TRBV10-3 and TRBJ1-2, with 7 positions matching TRBD1. CDR1 ENHRY and CDR2 SYGVKD come from the germline V gene. V gave up 6 bases and J gave up 2 bases; unmatched junction bases: 6. This CDR3 is 14 amino acids long. CDR3 region: CAISATGMNYGYTF. The DNA of the CDR3 is TGTGCCATCAGCGCGACAGGGATGAACTATGGCTACACCTTC.

The genes are TRBV28 and TRBJ1-5; TRBD1 agrees at 7 bases. After removal of 5 bases from V and 6 bases from J, the junction contained 10 bases not matched to a gene. The germline CDR1 and CDR2 sequences are MDHEN and SYDVKM. CDR3 length: 15 amino acids. Here the CDR3 reads CASSARQGGFQPQHF. The CDR3 DNA follows: TGTGCCAGCAGTGCCCGACAGGGAGGTTTTCAGCCCCAGCATTTT.

The chain carries TRBV23-1 and TRBJ1-5, with D tentatively TRBD1 (5 bases). TRBV23-1 qualifies as an ORF whose function is uncertain. V was pared by 0 bases and J by 0 bases, with 12 bases between. There are 17 residues in the CDR3. The DNA of the CDR3 is TGCGCCAGCAGTCAATCGGGCGACAGAGATAGCAATCAGCCCCAGCATTTT. Encoded protein: CASSQSGDRDSNQPQHF.

This clone was picked up one time. The chain carries TRBV21-1 and TRBJ2-7; the table calls TRBD2, which could not be checked here. TRBV21-1 constitutes a pseudogene. The CDR3 spans 14 residues. In DNA form, the CDR3 reads TGTGCCAGCAGCAAAGTTTGCGGGAGTGGTGAGCAGTACTTC. It is translated as CASSKVCGSGEQYF.

This clone was counted between two and nine times. The chain couples TRBV6-2 or TRBV6-3 to TRBJ1-4, with 8 nucleotides matching TRBD1. In germline, CDR1 is MNHEY, CDR2 SVGEGT. V gave up 6 bases and J gave up 7 bases; unmatched junction bases: 7. The CDR3 has 14 amino acids. The CDR3 DNA reads TGTGCCAGCAGCTCAGGGGGCAAGGCTGAAAAACTGTTTTTT. This sequence encodes CASSSGGKAEKLFF.

This chain connects TRBV5-1 to TRBJ1-1, with a tentative D call TRBD1 (5 bases). There are 14 residues in the CDR3. V was shortened by 1 base and J by 1 base, with 8 bases between the two germline ends. Germline V gives CDR1 SGHRS, CDR2 YFSETQ. In DNA form, the CDR3 reads TGCGCCAGCAGCTTGATACAGGCGAACACTGAAGCTTTCTTT. It is translated as CASSLIQANTEAFF.

In nucleotides, the CDR3 is TGTGCCAGCAGCTTAGCGTCTAGCACAGATACGCAGTATTTT. Encoded protein: CASSLASSTDTQYF. The V gene is TRBV7-9, the J gene TRBJ2-3; D ambiguous. CDR1 and CDR2 (germline): SEHNR, FQNEAQ (reference sequence). The CDR3 consists of 14 residues. The V end lost 0 bases, the J end lost 0 bases, and 4 bases lay between the germline ends.

The genes are TRBV11-1 and TRBJ2-7; 9 nucleotides line up with TRBD2. V trimming: 8 bases; J trimming: 7 bases; junction bases outside the gene matches: 12. The CDR3 covers 14 residues. Germline CDR1 and CDR2: SGHAT and FQDESV (reference sequence). In DNA form, the CDR3 reads TGTGCCAGCCGGGATAGCGGGAGAAGAGGGGAGCAGTACTTC. Translating gives CASRDSGRRGEQYF.

The chain couples TRBV27 to TRBJ1-1, with TRBD1 matching over 9 bases. The V and J ends lost 4 bases and 1 base, in that order; junction bases with no gene match: 1. The length of the CDR3 is 14 residues. Germline values: CDR1 MNHEY, CDR2 SMNVEV (reference sequence). For the CDR3, the DNA is TGTGCCAGCAGTTGGGACAGGGCGAACACTGAAGCTTTCTTT. Protein: CASSWDRANTEAFF.

The rearrangement joins TRBV4-2 to TRBJ1-6, with a weak D call TRBD1 (5 bases). Germline CDR1 and CDR2: LGHNA and YNFKEQ. V gave up 4 bases and J gave up 13 bases, with 23 bases separating them. The CDR3 spans 16 residues. This CDR3 is CASSLNIRDSNLPLHF. The DNA of the CDR3 is TGTGCCAGCAGCCTAAACATCCGGGACTCCAACCTCCCCCTCCACTTT.

The J gene is TRBJ1-1, the V gene TRBV5-4, with D possibly TRBD1 on 6 matching bases. The V gene's germline CDR1 is SGHNT and CDR2 YYREEE (reference sequence). V was trimmed by 3 bases and J by 0 bases, leaving 9 bases between them. The CDR3 totals 14 residues. Written as DNA, the CDR3 is TGTGCCAGCAGCTCCCGGGACATGAACACTGAAGCTTTCTTT. It yields the protein CASSSRDMNTEAFF. The whole variable domain, remainder taken from reference TRBV5-4 and TRBJ1-1, is ETGVTQSPTHLIKTRGQQVTLRCSSQSGHNTVSWYQQALGQGPQFIFQYYREEENGRGNFPPRFSGLQFPNYSSELNVNALELDDSALYLCASSSRDMNTEAFFGQGTRLTVV.

J is TRBJ1-3 and V is TRBV5-8, with D uncertain. This CDR3 is built from 15 residues. The ends were cut back, 0 bases at V and 0 bases at J, with 7 bases in the middle. Germline CDR1 and CDR2: SGHTS and YDEGEE. This CDR3 reads CASSLGESSGNTIYF. As DNA, the CDR3 is TGTGCCAGCAGCTTGGGGGAGAGCTCTGGAAACACCATATATTTT.

The rearrangement uses TRBV7-2 and TRBJ1-4; D gene ambiguous. Trimming took 2 bases from V and 0 from J, leaving 4 bases between them. The CDR3 has 14 residues. Germline CDR1 SGHTA, CDR2 FQGNSA. The CDR3 DNA reads TGTGCCAGCAGCTTACAATCAACTAATGAAAAACTGTTTTTT. This translates into CASSLQSTNEKLFF.

The chain is built from TRBV7-3 and TRBJ2-2; maybe TRBD1 (5 bases). The germline CDR1 and CDR2 sequences are SGHTA and FQGTGA. The length of the CDR3 is 13 residues. With 1 base removed from V and 6 bases from J, the gap between germline ends came to 6 bases. CDR3 in amino acids: CASSLRGSGELFF. CDR3 coding DNA: TGTGCCAGCAGCTTAAGGGGCTCCGGGGAGCTGTTTTTT.

CDR3 sequence reads: CASSLGLGAGELFF. The CDR3 region has the DNA TGTGCCAGCAGCTTAGGTTTGGGAGCCGGGGAGCTGTTTTTT. This chain joins TRBV7-9 and TRBJ2-2; TRBD2 might be the D (5 bases). Looked up from germline, CDR1 is SEHNR and CDR2 is FQNEAQ (reference sequence). Trimming shortened V by 1 base and J by 6 bases, and 9 bases separated the two germline ends. This CDR3 has 14 residues. Full variable domain (outside the CDR3, taken from reference TRBV7-9 and TRBJ2-2): DTGVSQNPRHKITKRGQNVTFRCDPISEHNRLYWYRQTLGQGPEFLTYFQNEAQLEKSRLLSDRFSAERPKGSFSTLEIQRTEQGDSAMYLCASSLGLGAGELFFGEGSRLTVL.

V is TRBV5-6 and J is TRBJ1-1; the D gene is possibly TRBD1 (6 bases). The V gene lost 2 bases and the J gene lost 6 bases, with 17 bases spanning the gap. This CDR3 is 15 amino acids long. The germline V gene has CDR1 SGHDT and CDR2 YYEEEE. CDR3 protein: CASSFRGAGYSEAFF. The CDR3 DNA is TGTGCCAGCAGCTTTCGGGGGGCCGGGTATTCTGAAGCTTTCTTT.

CDR3 amino acids: CASREFAGELFF. CDR3 nucleotide sequence: TGTGCCAGCAGGGAGTTCGCCGGGGAGCTGTTTTTT. The chain combines TRBV2 with TRBJ2-2, with D unclear. The CDR3 runs to 12 residues. The V gene lost 6 bases and the J gene lost 6 bases, with 8 bases spanning the gap. CDR1 and CDR2 (germline): SNHLY, FYNNEI.

In nucleotides, the CDR3 is TGTGCCAGCAGTTTGTCGGGAGCAAATACGCAGTATTTT. Encoded protein: CASSLSGANTQYF. This rearrangement joins TRBV28 to TRBJ2-3, with a tentative D call TRBD2 (6 bases). V gave up 3 bases and J gave up 7 bases, with 11 bases separating them. The CDR3 contains 13 residues. In germline, CDR1 is MDHEN, CDR2 SYDVKM.